This T cell receptor (beta chain) was recovered during a study of beta chain features in type 1 diabetes (dated by TCRdb to about 2018). Looking at the study overall: Mean age, gender distribution, total cell number and subset yield were not different between patients and healthy donors. Across all samples, fewer than 110,000,000 sorted cells were examined, and cell number per subset correlated strongly with RNA yield. The study compared TCRB repertoires of sorted circulating CD4+ T cell subsets between recently diagnosed type 1 diabetes patients and matched healthy donors. Regulatory and stem cell-like memory subsets were isolated from only 8 patients and about eight healthy donors, whereas naive and central memory subsets came from all 30 or so donors. The full study reports these points: Only small numbers of individuals were included in the HLA sub-analyses, which left unresolved whether HLA type had any influence on TCRB rearrangement. In all four CD4+ subsets, TCRB CDR3 length was moderately but significantly shorter in type 1 diabetes patients. Because cDNA rather than genomic DNA was sequenced, highly expressing activated cells could have been over-represented, although no difference in activation and CD3 levels was found between groups. Naive, central memory and regulatory TCRB repertoires appeared more similar among patients than among healthy donors. Patients with type 1 diabetes made fewer insertions and deleted more nucleotides at VDJ recombination sites, implying thymic rearrangement abnormalities. Shorter templates might be favored by PCR, yet because patient and control samples were amplified and corrected together, any such skew would affect both groups equally.

CDR1 MGHDK and CDR2 SYGVNS were looked up in the germline V gene. Measured from the cysteine to the phenylalanine, the CDR3 is 14 residues long. Only the CDR3 DNA is retained, 42 bases long and in frame from the first base. V loses 1 base at its end and J loses 3 bases; junction bases beyond the gene matches: 3. Concerning this clone itself: What this receptor recognizes is not known. No per-base quality is available; no much larger clone lies one base away.

The entire amount of isolated RNA was reverse transcribed using the High Capacity cDNA Reverse Transcription Kit, so the sequenced TCRB transcripts were expressed ones. Deep immunoSEQ sequencing was performed on naive, central memory and regulatory T cell samples, with an average of roughly 3.3 million total reads per sample. Sorted cells were lysed in RLT buffer and RNA was extracted with DNase-treated RNeasy Micro or Mini kits, depending on cell number. To prevent cross-contamination, every cell subset was processed on its own, while patient and healthy donor samples were processed together. Using the immunoSEQ multiplex PCR, TCRB sequences were amplified from cDNA into 87-bp fragments spanning the CDR3 region. The amplicons were sequenced using the Illumina HiSeq platform. In the paper's pipeline: Synthetic template baselines were used to correct PCR bias computationally, reads within Hamming distance 2 were collapsed together, and singletons that could not be merged were discarded. Reads were aligned to IMGT to assign V, D and J genes, CDR3 length, and insertions or deletions at six rearrangement sites. Within each subset, clonotype counts were normalized to sorted cell number, and only after that were true diversity and Gini coefficients computed with the tcR R package. The overlap coefficient, calculated on TCRB nucleotide sequences, was used to measure repertoire sharing. Out-of-frame TCRB sequences from naive cells were analyzed as a proxy for the pre-selection repertoire. TCRdb re-hosts the immuneACCESS table, in-frame sequences only. Its copies lack some clones; in the studies checked, an unresolved V gene accounts for under half of them, and the cause for the rest is not known. V and J calls and clone size come straight from that table; D and trimming were deduced from the DNA. The sample records some 640,000 clones, over 12% of which are singletons. Together, the top ten hold 0.035% to 0.045% of the sample.

Each donor gave one peripheral blood draw, averaging around 0.11 L, which was collected into heparinised tubes. Naive, central memory, regulatory and stem cell-like memory CD4+ T cells were sorted on a BD FACSAria II using a panel including CD45RO, CCR7, CD25, CD127, CD95 and CD27. All sorted populations exceeded 95% purity. PBMCs were isolated immediately by Lymphoprep density gradient centrifugation and stained directly without culture. So that batch effects would be minimized, each experiment stained and sorted samples in pairs, pairing one healthy donor with one patient. This chain is built from TRBV25-1 and TRBJ2-7; 7 central bases correspond to TRBD2. Sequencing input: naive CD4+ T cells from blood. Reading the label with the study, this specimen's cell subset or site is: true naive CD4+ T cells. The origin of this receptor is a man younger than 35 with type 1 diabetes. CDR3 region: CASSELGGDYEQYF. The sequence in DNA is TGTGCCAGCAGTGAATTGGGGGGGGACTACGAGCAGTACTTC.